These 9 T cell receptor beta chains share one sample of origin, sequenced in a study of siplizumab effects on memory and regulatory T cells. Profiled with immunoSEQ multiplex PCR; TCRdb holds only in-frame clones, not every one. The profile shows 75,000 to 100,000 clones, 90% to 95% of them singletons. Specimen: non-Treg CD4+ T cells sorted from blood. The receptor source for this set is a human donor in good health.

The count of this clone is one. The chain has TRBV6-6 and TRBJ1-2; possibly TRBD1 for D (5 bases). CDR1 and CDR2 (germline): MNHNY, SVGAGI (reference sequence). The ends were cut back, 5 bases at V and 3 bases at J, with 10 bases in the middle. CDR3 length equals 13 residues. The chain's CDR3 is CASSRGAHYGYTF. DNA for the CDR3: TGTGCCAGCAGTCGAGGGGCTCACTATGGCTACACCTTC.

The chain couples TRBV6-6 to TRBJ2-6, with D hard to call. V dropped 2 bases and J dropped 0 bases, with 5 bases sitting between them. The CDR3 totals 15 residues. Per the germline V gene, CDR1 is MNHNY and CDR2 is SVGAGI (reference sequence). The CDR3 sequence is CASSYPSSGANVLTF. CDR3 nucleotide sequence: TGTGCCAGCAGTTACCCAAGCTCTGGGGCCAACGTCCTGACTTTC.

The chain is built from TRBV7-9 and TRBJ2-3; D is unclear. Trimming pared 1 base from V and 0 bases from J, leaving 5 bases between. Germline V lookup: CDR1 SEHNR, CDR2 FQNEAQ (reference sequence). This CDR3 contains 14 residues. The CDR3 DNA is TGTGCCAGCAGCTTAGAGGCTAGCACAGATACGCAGTATTTT. Translated, it gives CASSLEASTDTQYF. The whole variable domain, remainder taken from reference TRBV7-9 and TRBJ2-3, is DTGVSQNPRHKITKRGQNVTFRCDPISEHNRLYWYRQTLGQGPEFLTYFQNEAQLEKSRLLSDRFSAERPKGSFSTLEIQRTEQGDSAMYLCASSLEASTDTQYFGPGTRLTVL.

The J gene is TRBJ2-6, the V gene TRBV2, with D hard to call. Trimming left V 6 bases short and J 0 bases short, with 9 bases between. There are 15 residues in the CDR3. The germline CDR1 and CDR2 sequences are SNHLY and FYNNEI. CDR3 sequence (DNA): TGTGCCAGCAGGCGCGAAAACTCTGGGGCCAACGTCCTGACTTTC. This translates into CASRRENSGANVLTF. Complete variable domain (other parts from reference TRBV2 and TRBJ2-6): EPEVTQTPSHQVTQMGQEVILRCVPISNHLYFYWYRQILGQKVEFLVSFYNNEISEKSEIFDDQFSVERPDGSNFTLKIRSTKLEDSAMYFCASRRENSGANVLTFGAGSRLTVL.

The chain has TRBV7-6 and TRBJ2-7, with 8 bases aligning to TRBD2. The CDR3 runs 16 residues. Germline lookup yields CDR1 SGHVS and CDR2 FNYEAQ. Losses at the gene ends were 1 base for V and 5 bases for J; bases not matched to a gene: 10. CDR3 protein: CASSLEVSGIVHEQYF. CDR3 DNA: TGTGCCAGCAGCTTAGAAGTTAGCGGGATAGTCCACGAGCAGTACTTC.

The chain carries TRBV30 and TRBJ1-1; D is unclear. The CDR3 extends over 14 amino acids. V gave up 1 base and J gave up 4 bases, with 13 bases separating them. Germline V gene sequence: CDR1 GTSNPN, CDR2 SVGIG (reference sequence). CDR3: CAWSALFVGTEAFF. The CDR3, as DNA: TGTGCCTGGAGTGCCTTGTTCGTGGGCACTGAAGCTTTCTTT.

V is TRBV2 and J is TRBJ1-3; 9 bases match TRBD1. The junction had 14 bases not matched to a gene; V was cut back by 8 bases and J by 0 bases. This CDR3 is built from 18 residues. The germline CDR1 and CDR2 sequences are SNHLY and FYNNEI. In DNA, the CDR3 is TGTGCCAGCGGGGGGACAGGGACATCTCAACTCTCTGGAAACACCATATATTTT. This sequence encodes CASGGTGTSQLSGNTIYF.

The chain has TRBV30 and TRBJ2-3; 10 nucleotides match TRBD2. Trimming removed 4 bases from V and 7 bases from J; junction bases left unmatched: 14. The CDR3 covers 16 residues. CDR1 GTSNPN and CDR2 SVGIG come from the germline V gene (reference sequence). CDR3 sequence reads: CAWIFPRASGRHTQYF. CDR3 nucleotides: TGTGCCTGGATCTTTCCCCGGGCTAGCGGGAGACATACGCAGTATTTT.

The V and J genes are TRBV10-3 and TRBJ1-6, with D possibly TRBD1 on 6 matching bases. CDR1 is ENHRY, CDR2 SYGVKD, per germline. The CDR3 consists of 12 residues. CDR3 loop: CAMGAEGSPLHF. In DNA form, the CDR3 reads TGTGCTATGGGGGCGGAAGGATCACCCCTCCACTTT.